A single sample gave rise to the 17 T cell receptor beta chains below, sequenced in a study of graft-versus-host responses after intestinal transplantation. For these receptors, no antigen is known. Data came from immunoSEQ multiplex PCR; TCRdb stores just in-frame clones and leaves some out. The sample contains 90,000 to 150,000 clones, around 96% of which appear only once. The specimen comprised unstimulated CD8+ T cells sorted from spleen or lymph node cells, sampled before intestinal transplant. Receptor source: a human donor who received an intestinal transplant.

In this sample, this clone turned up once. The chain combines TRBV4-1 with TRBJ2-7; 7 bases are shared with TRBD1. From germline, CDR1 is MGHRA and CDR2 YSYEKL. J lost 3 bases, V lost 4 bases, and 6 bases had no gene match. The CDR3 loop spans 14 amino acids. Written as DNA, the CDR3 is TGCGCCAGCAGCCCTACCGACAGGGACTACGAGCAGTACTTC. Translating gives CASSPTDRDYEQYF.

The rearrangement links TRBV28 to TRBJ1-2; 9 bases fit TRBD1. CDR3 size: 15 residues. In germline, CDR1 is MDHEN, CDR2 SYDVKM. Trimming cost V 0 bases and J 7 bases; bases outside gene matches: 6. CDR3 in amino acids: CASSLCRDREGGYTF. The CDR3 bases are TGTGCCAGCAGTTTATGCCGGGACAGGGAAGGTGGCTACACCTTC.

The rearrangement joins TRBV19 to TRBJ2-7; D might be TRBD1 or TRBD2, each matching 7 bases. Germline CDR1 and CDR2: LNHDA and SQIVND (reference sequence). Deletions cut 3 bases from V and 2 bases from J, with 14 bases between. This CDR3 is 15 amino acids long. CDR3 protein: CASSIRGEGTYEQYF. DNA of the CDR3: TGTGCCAGTAGTATCAGGGGGGAGGGCACCTACGAGCAGTACTTC.

The chain couples TRBV6-1 to TRBJ2-3; no reliable D call. V was clipped by 0 bases and J by 1 base, with 8 bases between them. This CDR3 is built from 15 residues. In germline, CDR1 is MNHNS, CDR2 SASEGT. As DNA, the CDR3 is TGTGCCAGCAGTGAAGCGGCCACCGGCACAGATACGCAGTATTTT. Protein: CASSEAATGTDTQYF.

V is TRBV7-3 and J is TRBJ2-3, with TRBD2 matching 9 bases. The germline V gene encodes CDR1 SGHTA and CDR2 FQGTGA. V was clipped by 2 bases and J by 5 bases; unmatched bases: 2. The CDR3 contains 14 residues. CDR3 sequence (DNA): TGTGCCAGCAGCTTAGCGGGAGGGTTAGATACGCAGTATTTT. Amino acids: CASSLAGGLDTQYF.

The CDR3, as DNA: TGTGCCATCAGTGTGGGGGGCGTCAAGAGAGATTCACCCCTCCACTTT. This translates into CAISVGGVKRDSPLHF. The V and J genes are TRBV10-3 and TRBJ1-6, with a tentative D call TRBD1 (6 bases). Germline CDR1 ENHRY, CDR2 SYGVKD. Trimming took 4 bases from V and 8 from J, leaving 18 bases between them. The CDR3 is 16 amino acids.

V and J are TRBV2 and TRBJ1-2; D uncertain. Trimming shortened V by 8 bases and J by 7 bases, and 14 bases separated the two germline ends. The germline CDR1 and CDR2 sequences are SNHLY and FYNNEI. The CDR3 has 12 amino acids. CDR3 loop: CASVRDISGYTF. CDR3 in DNA: TGTGCCAGCGTGCGGGATATTTCTGGCTACACCTTC.

The CDR3 DNA sequence: TGCGCCAGCAGCACACAAGACGGGGATACGCAGTATTTT. This translates into CASSTQDGDTQYF. The chain uses TRBV4-1 and TRBJ2-3; D is unclear. CDR1 and CDR2 (germline): MGHRA, YSYEKL. With 5 bases removed from V and 6 bases from J, the gap between germline ends came to 12 bases. This CDR3 region has 13 residues.

The CDR3 nucleotides are TGTGCCAGCAGCTCCCCGATCTCCTACGAGCAGTACTTC. Translating gives CASSSPISYEQYF. V usage is TRBV13 and J usage is TRBJ2-7; no firm D call. This CDR3 has 13 residues. Between the trimmed V and J ends, which lost 4 bases and 0 bases, there was a span of 7 bases. CDR1 and CDR2 (germline): PRHDT, FYEKMQ (reference sequence).

The chain has TRBV7-9 and TRBJ2-7; TRBD2 might be the D (6 bases). This CDR3 spans 12 amino acids. CDR1 is SEHNR and CDR2 is FQNEAQ in the germline V gene (reference sequence). Trimming cost V 5 bases and J 7 bases, with 12 bases left between them. The CDR3 DNA reads TGTGCCAGCAGCCCCGGGACTCTAGAGCAGTACTTC. Protein product: CASSPGTLEQYF.

This chain links TRBV5-6 with TRBJ1-2, with 12 nucleotides matching TRBD1. The CDR3 is 15 amino acids. The J segment lost 8 bases and the V segment lost 4 bases, leaving 9 bases of the junction unmatched. Per the germline V gene, CDR1 is SGHDT and CDR2 is YYEEEE. Here the CDR3 DNA reads TGTGCCAGCAGCACCGGGACAGGGGGCGCAAGGGGCTACACCTTC. Protein: CASSTGTGGARGYTF.

The chain joins TRBV6-1 to TRBJ1-2, with D unresolved. Per germline, CDR1 MNHNS and CDR2 SASEGT. The CDR3 has 14 residues. Trimming pared 0 bases from V and 4 bases from J, leaving 9 bases between. CDR3 nucleotide sequence: TGTGCCAGCAGTGAAGCTAGCGGGTCCTATGGCTACACCTTC. Translating it yields CASSEASGSYGYTF.

The V gene is TRBV10-3, the J gene TRBJ1-5; maybe TRBD1 (6 bases). Germline V lookup: CDR1 ENHRY, CDR2 SYGVKD. The CDR3 length is 14 residues. V lost 11 bases, J lost 2 bases, and 16 bases lay in between. The chain's CDR3 is CAVGLGAGNQPQHF. DNA of the CDR3: TGTGCCGTTGGATTGGGGGCGGGCAATCAGCCCCAGCATTTT.

The chain uses TRBV19 and TRBJ2-1; unclear D gene. Germline-derived CDR1 and CDR2 are LNHDA and SQIVND (reference sequence). CDR3 size: 12 residues. V dropped 2 bases and J dropped 9 bases, with 8 bases sitting between them. The CDR3 here is CASSISVVEQFF. CDR3 coding DNA: TGTGCCAGTAGTATAAGTGTGGTTGAGCAGTTCTTC.

The chain combines TRBV7-9 with TRBJ2-7; TRBD1 matches 9 bases. Germline loops: CDR1 SEHNR, CDR2 FQNEAQ (reference sequence). The CDR3 has 16 amino acids. The J segment lost 5 bases and the V segment lost 6 bases, leaving 14 bases of the junction unmatched. The CDR3 nucleotides are TGTGCCAGCAGTTCACTAATAACGGGACAGGGAGACGAGCAGTACTTC. Translation: CASSSLITGQGDEQYF.

The V and J genes are TRBV7-9 and TRBJ2-5; D possibly corresponds to TRBD1 (5 bases). The end of the DNA is better explained by TRBJ2-7, so the J call may be wrong. The CDR3 loop spans 14 amino acids. Germline V gives CDR1 SEHNR, CDR2 FQNEAQ (reference sequence). The CDR3 sequence is CASSLGDSAYEQYF. The DNA of the CDR3 is TGTGCCAGCAGCTTAGGAGACAGCGCCTACGAGCAGTACTTC.

The rearrangement joins TRBV27 to TRBJ2-5, with D perhaps TRBD1 (5 bases). This CDR3 spans 13 amino acids. Germline CDR1 MNHEY, CDR2 SMNVEV (reference sequence). Deletions cut 4 bases from V and 5 bases from J, with 11 bases between. As DNA, the CDR3 is TGTGCCAGCAGTTCCAGGGTATTGGAGACCCAGTACTTC. Translating it yields CASSSRVLETQYF.